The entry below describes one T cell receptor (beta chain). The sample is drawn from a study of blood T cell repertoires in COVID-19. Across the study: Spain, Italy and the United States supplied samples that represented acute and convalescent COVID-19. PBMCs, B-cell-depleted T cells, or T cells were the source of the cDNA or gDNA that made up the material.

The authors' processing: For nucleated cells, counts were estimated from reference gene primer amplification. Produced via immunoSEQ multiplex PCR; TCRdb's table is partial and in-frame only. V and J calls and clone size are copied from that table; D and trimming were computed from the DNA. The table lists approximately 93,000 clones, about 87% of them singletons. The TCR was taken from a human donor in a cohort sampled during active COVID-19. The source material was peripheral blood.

The CDR3 DNA reads as TGTGCCAGTAACCCCGGGAGAGGAGGAGAGACCCAGTACTTC. Residues: CASNPGRGGETQYF. The rearrangement links TRBV19 to TRBJ2-5, with D perhaps matching TRBD2 (6 bases). This CDR3 spans 14 amino acids. V was pared by 7 bases and J by 4 bases, with 16 bases between. CDR1 LNHDA and CDR2 SQIVND come from the germline V gene (reference sequence).